This T cell receptor (beta chain) appears in the sequencing data of a study of T-cell reconstitution after alpha-beta-depleted transplantation in children. The CDR3 extends over 13 amino acids. The germline V gene has CDR1 WNHNN and CDR2 SYGVQD (reference sequence). Germline trimming cut 4 bases from V and 8 bases from J; bases unmatched to any gene: 3. It was with unique molecular identifiers that the TCRbeta library was prepared. TCRdb reanalysed the PCR reads using MiXCR and keeps one entry per CDR3 protein. Here the sample spans around 700,000 distinct CDR3 sequences, roughly 13% being singletons. Study outcomes and limitations: About two months after transplant, alpha-beta T cells reportedly came from several hundred expanded graft clones. Several patients had high TCRbeta diversity at day 60; it came from surviving recipient T cells and thymic progenitors.

This clonotype was found many times. What it recognizes is unknown. The chain employs TRBV10-1 and TRBJ2-1; 9 nucleotides match TRBD2. Sample: PBMCs, taken before TCRalphabeta/CD19-depleted stem cell transplant. This receptor was obtained from a girl between 2 and 10 years old with congenital amegakaryocytic thrombocytopenia, due to receive a stem cell transplant. The CDR3 is CASSGSGRDEQFF. For the CDR3, the DNA is TGCGCCAGCAGTGGTAGCGGGAGAGATGAGCAGTTCTTC.